This T cell receptor (beta chain) comes out of a study of blood T cell repertoires in COVID-19. This CDR3 contains 12 residues. Authors' processing steps: It was from reference gene primer amplification that nucleated cell counts were estimated. Only in-frame clones appear in the TCRdb table, and some are missing; sequencing was by immunoSEQ multiplex PCR. Clone size and V and J calls were adopted from that table, with D and trimming inferred from the DNA. Here the sample spans around 65,000 clones, roughly 88% being singletons. The source material was peripheral blood. This sequence originates from a human donor in a cohort sampled during active COVID-19. V gene TRBV21-1 combines with J gene TRBJ2-7; no DNA check was done on the table's D call, TRBD1. TRBV21-1 is assigned pseudogene status. CDR3 nucleotide sequence: TGTGCCAGCAGCAAAGCAGGGGTCGACCAGTACTTC. Its translation is CASSKAGVDQYF.